The 2 T cell receptor beta chains reported below all come from one sample, sequenced in a study of T cells in Graves' hyperthyroidism and ophthalmopathy. The source material, RNA transcripts, was used to amplify TCR beta CDR3 regions. TCR CDR3 regions were first amplified by RT-PCR with HTBI primers. TCRdb used MiXCR to reprocess the multiplex PCR reads, holding one entry per CDR3 protein. Of fewer than 250,000 distinct CDR3 sequences in the sample, 15% to 20% are singletons; the top ten hold 25% to 30%. The specimen sequenced was blood. Receptor source: a woman under 30 with Graves' ophthalmopathy.

This chain links TRBV6-6 with TRBJ1-4; TRBD1 agrees at 9 bases. CDR1 and CDR2 (germline): MNHNY, SVGAGI (reference sequence). The CDR3 is 17 residues long. Trimming took 0 bases from V and 6 from J; bases not matched to a gene: 8. CDR3 loop: CASSYSSGTGLYEKLFF. Here the CDR3 DNA reads TGTGCCAGCAGTTACTCTTCCGGGACAGGGCTTTATGAAAAACTGTTTTTT.

This clonotype came up many times. The chain carries TRBV5-6 and TRBJ2-5; 10 positions agree with TRBD1. The length of the CDR3 is 18 residues. Germline V lookup: CDR1 SGHDT, CDR2 YYEEEE. Germline trimming cut 3 bases from V and 1 base from J; bases unmatched to any gene: 12. CDR3 protein: CASSSTGTGDGGQETQYF. The CDR3 region has the DNA TGTGCCAGCAGCTCAACCGGGACAGGGGACGGAGGCCAAGAGACCCAGTACTTC.